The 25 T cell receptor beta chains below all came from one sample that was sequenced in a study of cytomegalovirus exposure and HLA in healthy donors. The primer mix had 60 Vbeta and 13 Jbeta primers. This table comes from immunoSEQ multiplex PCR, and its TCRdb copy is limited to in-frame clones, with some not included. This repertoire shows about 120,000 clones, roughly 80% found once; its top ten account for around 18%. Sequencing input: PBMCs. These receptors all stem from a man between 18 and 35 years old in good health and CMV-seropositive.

The chain's CDR3 is CATSRGQGENIQYF. CDR3 DNA: TGTGCCACCAGCAGGGGACAGGGCGAAAACATTCAGTACTTC. This chain links TRBV15 with TRBJ2-4; 9 bases match TRBD1. V shed 3 bases, J shed 5 bases, and the junction held 2 bases outside the gene matches. The germline V gene has CDR1 LNHNV and CDR2 YYDKDF (reference sequence). CDR3 length: 14 residues.

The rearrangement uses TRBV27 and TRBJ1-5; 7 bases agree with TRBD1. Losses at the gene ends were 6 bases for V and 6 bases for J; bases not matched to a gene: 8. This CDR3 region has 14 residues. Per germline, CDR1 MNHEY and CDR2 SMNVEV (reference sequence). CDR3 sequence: CASRMTGTGQPQHF. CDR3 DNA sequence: TGTGCCAGCAGGATGACAGGGACGGGTCAGCCCCAGCATTTT.

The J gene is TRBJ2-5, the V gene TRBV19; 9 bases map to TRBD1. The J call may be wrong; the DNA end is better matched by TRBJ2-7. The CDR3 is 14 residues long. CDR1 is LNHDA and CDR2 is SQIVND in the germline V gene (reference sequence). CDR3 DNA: TGTGCCAGTAGTGCGGGGACAGGGACCTACGAGCAGTACTTC. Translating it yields CASSAGTGTYEQYF.

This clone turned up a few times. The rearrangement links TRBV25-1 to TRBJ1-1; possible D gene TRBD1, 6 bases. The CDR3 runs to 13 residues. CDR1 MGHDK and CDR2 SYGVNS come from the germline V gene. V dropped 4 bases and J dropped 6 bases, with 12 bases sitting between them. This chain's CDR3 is CASSGTGISEAFF. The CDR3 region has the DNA TGTGCCAGCAGTGGTACAGGGATCTCTGAAGCTTTCTTT.

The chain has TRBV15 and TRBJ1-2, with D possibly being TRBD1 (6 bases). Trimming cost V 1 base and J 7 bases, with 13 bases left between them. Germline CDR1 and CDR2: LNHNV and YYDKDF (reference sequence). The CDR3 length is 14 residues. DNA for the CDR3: TGTGCCACCAGCAGAGGAGGGACATCGACTGGCTACACCTTC. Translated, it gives CATSRGGTSTGYTF.

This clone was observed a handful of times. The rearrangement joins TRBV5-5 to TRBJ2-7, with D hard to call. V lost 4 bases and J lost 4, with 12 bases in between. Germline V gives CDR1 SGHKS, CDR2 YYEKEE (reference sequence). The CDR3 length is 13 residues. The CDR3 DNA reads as TGTGCCAGCAGCCTATTGACACATTACGAGCAGTACTTC. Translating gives CASSLLTHYEQYF. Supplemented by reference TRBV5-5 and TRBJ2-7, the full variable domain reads DAGVTQSPTHLIKTRGQQVTLRCSPISGHKSVSWYQQVLGQGPQFIFQYYEKEERGRGNFPDRFSARQFPNYSSELNVNALLLGDSALYLCASSLLTHYEQYFGPGTRLTVT.

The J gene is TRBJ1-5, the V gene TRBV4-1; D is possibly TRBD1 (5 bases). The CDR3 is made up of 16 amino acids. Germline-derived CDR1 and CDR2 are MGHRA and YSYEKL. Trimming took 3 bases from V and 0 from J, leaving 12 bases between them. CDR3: CASSHFPGDSNQPQHF. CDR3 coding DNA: TGCGCCAGCAGCCACTTCCCGGGGGATAGCAATCAGCCCCAGCATTTT.

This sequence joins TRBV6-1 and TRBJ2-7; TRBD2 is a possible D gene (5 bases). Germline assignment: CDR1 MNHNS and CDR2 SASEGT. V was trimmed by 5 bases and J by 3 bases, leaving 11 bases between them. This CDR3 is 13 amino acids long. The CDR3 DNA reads TGTGCCAGCAGTACTGGGGAGTTCTACGAGCAGTACTTC. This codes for CASSTGEFYEQYF.

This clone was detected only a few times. Written as DNA, the CDR3 is TGTGCCAGCAGCATGGCAGGGGAGTTCGAGCAGTACTTC. Its translation is CASSMAGEFEQYF. This chain joins TRBV9 and TRBJ2-7; D might be TRBD1 (6 bases). V lost 4 bases and J lost 6, with 14 bases in between. The CDR3 runs to 13 residues. Germline V gene sequence: CDR1 SGDLS, CDR2 YYNGEE.

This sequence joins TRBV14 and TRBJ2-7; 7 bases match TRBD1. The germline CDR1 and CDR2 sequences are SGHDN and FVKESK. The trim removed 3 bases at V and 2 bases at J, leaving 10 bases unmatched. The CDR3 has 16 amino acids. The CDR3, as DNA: TGTGCCAGCAGCCACAAAACCGGGACAGCCGCCTACGAGCAGTACTTC. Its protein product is CASSHKTGTAAYEQYF.

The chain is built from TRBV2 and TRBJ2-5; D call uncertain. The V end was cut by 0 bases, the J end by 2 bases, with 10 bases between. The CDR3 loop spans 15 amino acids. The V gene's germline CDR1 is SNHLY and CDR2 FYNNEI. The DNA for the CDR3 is TGTGCCAGCAGTGAAGCTGAAGTACAACAAGAGACCCAGTACTTC. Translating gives CASSEAEVQQETQYF.

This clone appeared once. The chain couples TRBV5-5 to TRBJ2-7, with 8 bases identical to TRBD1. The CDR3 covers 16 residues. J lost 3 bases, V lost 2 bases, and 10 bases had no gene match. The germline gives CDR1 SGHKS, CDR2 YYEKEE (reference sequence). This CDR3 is CASSFSTDRALYEQYF. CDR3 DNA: TGTGCCAGCAGCTTCTCTACGGACAGGGCCCTCTACGAGCAGTACTTC.

This CDR3 is CASSLGGTGDLNQPQHF. The CDR3 DNA is TGTGCCAGCAGCTTAGGAGGGACAGGGGATCTCAATCAGCCCCAGCATTTT. The J gene is TRBJ1-5, the V gene TRBV7-8, with 10 bases that match TRBD1. Germline values: CDR1 SGHVS, CDR2 FQNEAQ. The V and J ends lost 1 base and 3 bases, in that order; junction bases with no gene match: 6. The CDR3 runs to 17 residues.

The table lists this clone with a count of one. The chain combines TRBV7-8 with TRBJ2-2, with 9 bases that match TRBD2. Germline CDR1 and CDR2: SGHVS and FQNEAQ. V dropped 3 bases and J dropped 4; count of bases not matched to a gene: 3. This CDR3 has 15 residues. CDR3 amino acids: CASSLGGGGTGELFF. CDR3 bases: TGTGCCAGCAGCTTGGGCGGGGGGGGCACCGGGGAGCTGTTTTTT.

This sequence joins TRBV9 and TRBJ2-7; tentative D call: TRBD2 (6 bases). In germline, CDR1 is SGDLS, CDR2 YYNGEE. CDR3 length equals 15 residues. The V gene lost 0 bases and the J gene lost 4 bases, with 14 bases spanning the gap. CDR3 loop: CASSVGDLEVYEQYF. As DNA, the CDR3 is TGTGCCAGCAGCGTAGGGGACTTAGAGGTTTACGAGCAGTACTTC.

The CDR3 DNA sequence: TGTGCCAGCAGTGAAGCTGGGCAGAACACTGAAGCTTTCTTT. Encoded protein: CASSEAGQNTEAFF. The rearrangement uses TRBV2 and TRBJ1-1; D unclear. V was trimmed by 0 bases and J by 1 base, leaving 6 bases between them. The germline CDR1 and CDR2 sequences are SNHLY and FYNNEI. This CDR3 spans 14 amino acids.

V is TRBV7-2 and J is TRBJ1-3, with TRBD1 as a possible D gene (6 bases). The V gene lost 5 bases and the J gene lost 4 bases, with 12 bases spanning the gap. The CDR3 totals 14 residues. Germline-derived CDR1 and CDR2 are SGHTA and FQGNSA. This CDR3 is CASSITGIGNTIYF. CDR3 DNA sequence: TGTGCCAGCAGCATCACAGGGATAGGAAACACCATATATTTT.

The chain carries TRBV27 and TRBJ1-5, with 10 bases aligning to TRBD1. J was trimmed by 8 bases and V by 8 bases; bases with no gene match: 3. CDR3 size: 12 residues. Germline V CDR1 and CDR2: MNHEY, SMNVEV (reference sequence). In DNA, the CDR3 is TGTGCCAGCCAGACAGGGGGCGAGCCCCAGCATTTT. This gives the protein CASQTGGEPQHF.

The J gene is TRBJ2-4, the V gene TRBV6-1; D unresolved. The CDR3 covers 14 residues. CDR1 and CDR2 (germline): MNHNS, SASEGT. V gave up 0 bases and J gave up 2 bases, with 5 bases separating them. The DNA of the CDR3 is TGTGCCAGCAGTGAAGCTAGTACCAAAAACATTCAGTACTTC. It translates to CASSEASTKNIQYF.

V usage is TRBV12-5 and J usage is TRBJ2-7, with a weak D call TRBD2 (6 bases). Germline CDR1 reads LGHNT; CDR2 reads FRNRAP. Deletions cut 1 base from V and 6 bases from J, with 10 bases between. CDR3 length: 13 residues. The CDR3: CASGLEEGAEQYF. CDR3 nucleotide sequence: TGTGCTAGTGGTTTGGAGGAGGGAGCCGAGCAGTACTTC.

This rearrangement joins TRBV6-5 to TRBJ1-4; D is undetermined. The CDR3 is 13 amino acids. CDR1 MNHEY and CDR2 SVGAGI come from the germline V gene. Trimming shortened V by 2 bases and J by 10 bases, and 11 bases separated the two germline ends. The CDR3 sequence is CASSYPRGGKLFF. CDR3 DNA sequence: TGTGCCAGCAGTTACCCCCGGGGAGGAAAACTGTTTTTT.

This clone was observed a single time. The DNA of the CDR3 is TGTGCCAGCAGCGAATTTGAACAGGAACTCACAGATACGCAGTATTTT. The encoded protein is CASSEFEQELTDTQYF. The rearrangement links TRBV14 to TRBJ2-3, with D tentatively TRBD1 (5 bases). In germline, CDR1 is SGHDN, CDR2 FVKESK. The CDR3 consists of 16 residues. Trimming took 5 bases from V and 2 from J, leaving 17 bases between them.

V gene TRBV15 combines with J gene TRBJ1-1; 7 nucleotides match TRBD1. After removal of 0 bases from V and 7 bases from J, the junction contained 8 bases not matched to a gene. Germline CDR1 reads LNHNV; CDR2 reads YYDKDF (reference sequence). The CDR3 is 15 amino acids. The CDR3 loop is CATSRDSRGRDEAFF. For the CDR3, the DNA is TGTGCCACCAGCAGAGATTCGAGGGGGCGCGATGAAGCTTTCTTT.

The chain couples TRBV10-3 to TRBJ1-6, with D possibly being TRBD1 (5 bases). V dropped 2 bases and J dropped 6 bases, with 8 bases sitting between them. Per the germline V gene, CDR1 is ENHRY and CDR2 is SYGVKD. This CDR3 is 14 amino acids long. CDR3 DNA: TGTGCCATCAGTGAGCTACAGGTTAATTCACCCCTCCACTTT. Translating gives CAISELQVNSPLHF.

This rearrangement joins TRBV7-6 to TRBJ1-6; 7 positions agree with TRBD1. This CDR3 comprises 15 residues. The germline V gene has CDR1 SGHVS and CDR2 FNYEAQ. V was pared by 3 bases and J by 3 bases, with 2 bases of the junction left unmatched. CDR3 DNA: TGTGCCAGCAGCTTGCAGGGGGACTATAATTCACCCCTCCACTTT. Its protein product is CASSLQGDYNSPLHF.